This section outlines one T cell receptor (beta chain) sequence together with its context. Its antigen remains unknown. This CDR3 has 13 amino acids. Generated by immunoSEQ multiplex PCR, the TCRdb table keeps only in-frame clones and is missing some. The sample lists around 55,000 clones; around 89% were seen once. This specimen comes from a study of graft-versus-host responses after intestinal transplantation. The sample was unstimulated CD4+ T cells sorted from spleen or lymph node cells, taken before transplant. The TCR sequence derives from a human donor who was the organ donor for an intestinal transplant. The chain carries TRBV21-1 and TRBJ1-1. TRBV21-1 is a listed pseudogene. For the CDR3, the DNA is TGTGCCAGCAACCTCGGGAGGGGGAGTGAAGCTTTCTTT. Protein: CASNLGRGSEAFF.